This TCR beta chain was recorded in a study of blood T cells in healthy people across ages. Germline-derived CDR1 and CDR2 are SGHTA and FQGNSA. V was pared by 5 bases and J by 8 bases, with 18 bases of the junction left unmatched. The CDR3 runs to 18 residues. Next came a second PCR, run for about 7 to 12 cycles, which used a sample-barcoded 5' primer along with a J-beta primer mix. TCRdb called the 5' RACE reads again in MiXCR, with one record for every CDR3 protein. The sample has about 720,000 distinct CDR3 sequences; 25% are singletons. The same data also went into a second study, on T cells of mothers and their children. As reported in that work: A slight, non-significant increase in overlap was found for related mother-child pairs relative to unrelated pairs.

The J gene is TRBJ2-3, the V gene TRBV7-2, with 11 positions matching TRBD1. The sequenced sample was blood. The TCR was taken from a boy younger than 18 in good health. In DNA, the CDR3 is TGTGCCAGCAGCCAAGCTACCTACTGGGACAGGGGGATCGGTACGCAGTATTTT. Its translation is CASSQATYWDRGIGTQYF. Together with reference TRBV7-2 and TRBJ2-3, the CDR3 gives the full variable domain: GAGVSQSPSNKVTEKGKDVELRCDPISGHTALYWYRQSLGQGLEFLIYFQGNSAPDKSGLPSDRFSAERTGGSVSTLTIQRTQQEDSAVYLCASSQATYWDRGIGTQYFGPGTRLTVL.